The text below deals with one T cell receptor (beta chain). Its antigen remains unknown. Unmatched junction bases numbered 10, after V lost 5 bases and J lost 8 bases. There are 14 residues in the CDR3. CDR1 is SQVTM and CDR2 is ANQGSEA in the germline V gene. This sample is drawn from a study of T cells after yellow fever vaccination. Study results and limitations: The secondary response peaked faster, at day 5 versus 15, but was weaker. In FACS-sorted repertoires, abundant clonotypes from the bulk population could appear as contaminants. Post-booster repertoires again held most primary-vaccination clones (about 95% CD4, 88% CD8).

TCRdb reprocessed the 5' RACE reads via MiXCR and lists one record per CDR3 protein. The sample records some 350,000 distinct CDR3 sequences, around a tenth being singletons. The gene calls are TRBV29-1 and TRBJ2-1, with 9 nucleotides matching TRBD1. The specimen was PBMCs, collected on the day of the first yellow fever vaccination. This clonotype originated in a man younger than 30 who received the YFV17D yellow fever vaccine. Written as DNA, the CDR3 is TGCAGCGTTACACCGACAGGGGGTGGCGATGAGCAGTTCTTC. Its protein product is CSVTPTGGGDEQFF.